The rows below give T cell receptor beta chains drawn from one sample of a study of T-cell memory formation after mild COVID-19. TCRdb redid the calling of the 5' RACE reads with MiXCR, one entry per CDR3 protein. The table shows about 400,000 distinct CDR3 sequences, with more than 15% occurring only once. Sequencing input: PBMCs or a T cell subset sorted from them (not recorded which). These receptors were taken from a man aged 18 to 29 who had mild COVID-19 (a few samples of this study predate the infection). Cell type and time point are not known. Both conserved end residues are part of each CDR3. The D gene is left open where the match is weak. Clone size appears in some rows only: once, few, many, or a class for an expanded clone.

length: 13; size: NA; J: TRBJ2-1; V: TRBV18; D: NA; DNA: TGTGCCAGCTCACCACGGGGCGCGGTTGAGCAGTTCTTC; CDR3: CASSPRGAVEQFF
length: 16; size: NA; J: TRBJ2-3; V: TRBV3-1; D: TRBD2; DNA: TGTGCCAGCAGCTACCAGCGGGGAGCTAGCACAGATACGCAGTATTTT; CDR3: CASSYQRGASTDTQYF
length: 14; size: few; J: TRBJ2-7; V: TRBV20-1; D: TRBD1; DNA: TGCAGTGCTAGAGTGGACAGGGGTCGGTACGAGCAGTACTTC; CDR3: CSARVDRGRYEQYF
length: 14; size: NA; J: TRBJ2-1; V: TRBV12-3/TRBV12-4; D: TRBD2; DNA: TGTGCCAGCAGTTCTAGCGGGGGGGTTGGTGAGCAGTTCTTC; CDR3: CASSSSGGVGEQFF
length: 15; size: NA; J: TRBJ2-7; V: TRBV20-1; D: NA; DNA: TGCAGTGCTAGAGGCTGGGGCCATAGCTCCTACGAGCAGTACTTC; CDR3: CSARGWGHSSYEQYF
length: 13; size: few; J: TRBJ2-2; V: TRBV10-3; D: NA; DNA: TGTGCCATCAGAGGGGGTCGTTCCGGGGAGCTGTTTTTT; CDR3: CAIRGGRSGELFF
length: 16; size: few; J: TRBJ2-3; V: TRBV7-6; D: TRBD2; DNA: TGTGCCAGCAGCTTGTCGGGGGGGCAATCCACAGATACGCAGTATTTT; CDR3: CASSLSGGQSTDTQYF
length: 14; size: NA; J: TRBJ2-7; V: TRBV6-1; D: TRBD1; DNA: TGTGCATCCCGGGTGGGGACAGGAGTCTACGAGCAGTACTTC; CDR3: CASRVGTGVYEQYF
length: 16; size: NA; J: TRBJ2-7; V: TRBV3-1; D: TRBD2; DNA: TGTGCCAGCAGGTCAGGGACTAGCGGGCCCTCCTACGAGCAGTACTTC; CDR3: CASRSGTSGPSYEQYF
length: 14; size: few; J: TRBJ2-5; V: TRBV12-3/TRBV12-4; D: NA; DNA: TGTGCCAGCACCCCCGGGGGTTTTAAAGAGACCCAGTACTTC; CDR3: CASTPGGFKETQYF
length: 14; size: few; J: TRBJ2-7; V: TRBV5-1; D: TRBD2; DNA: TGCGCCAGCAGGGAGACTAGCGGGGTCTACGAGCAGTACTTC; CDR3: CASRETSGVYEQYF
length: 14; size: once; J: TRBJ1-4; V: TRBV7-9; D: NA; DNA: TGTGCCAGCGCTGAATTAGCAACTAATGAAAAACTGTTTTTT; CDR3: CASAELATNEKLFF
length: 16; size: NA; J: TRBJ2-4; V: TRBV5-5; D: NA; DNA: TGTGCCAGCAGCTTGGTCGGGCTAGCGAGCAAAAACATTCAGTACTTC; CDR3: CASSLVGLASKNIQYF
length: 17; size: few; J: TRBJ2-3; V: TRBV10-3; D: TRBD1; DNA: TGTGCCATCAGGGCGGGACAGGGGACGTCCCCGGGAGTCACGCAGTATTTT; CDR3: CAIRAGQGTSPGVTQYF
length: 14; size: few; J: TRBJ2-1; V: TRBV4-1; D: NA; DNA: TGCGCCAGCAGCCTACGAAGGAACATGAATGAGCAGTTCTTC; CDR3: CASSLRRNMNEQFF
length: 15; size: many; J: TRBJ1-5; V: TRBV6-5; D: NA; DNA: TGTGCCAGCTCTTTGGGAGGGGCCCCCCTTCAGCCCCAGCATTTT; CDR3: CASSLGGAPLQPQHF
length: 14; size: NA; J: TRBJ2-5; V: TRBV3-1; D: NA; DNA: TGTGCCAGCAGCCAAGATGCCACCATGGAGACCCAGTACTTC; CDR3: CASSQDATMETQYF
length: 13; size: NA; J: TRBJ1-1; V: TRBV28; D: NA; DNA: TGTGCCAGCAGTTACCCCCACGTCACTGAAGCTTTCTTT; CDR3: CASSYPHVTEAFF